The clone carrying this T cell receptor (beta chain) has a count of ten or more. Its antigen is unidentified. With template switching, a universal primer site was added, and the cDNA carried unique molecular identifiers. In TCRdb, the 5' RACE reads were re-called with MiXCR into one record per CDR3 protein. The data contain over 550,000 distinct CDR3 sequences, just over 7% of them seen just once; the ten biggest clones take up 1.6%. The entry originates in a study of identical twins. The CDR3 is 16 residues long. With 2 bases clipped from V and 8 bases from J, the junction kept 11 bases outside the gene matches. Study-level results: Fewer insertions marked abundant cord blood beta clonotypes; young adult naive trended weakly, memory not at all. The study based its conclusions on cross-sectional statistical analysis and did not follow the same donors. With beta out-of-frame sequences, excess sharing by twins was weaker.

The sample was also linked to a second study, of yellow fever vaccine responses in identical twins.

Material: PBMCs. This sequence joins TRBV12-3 or TRBV12-4 and TRBJ2-1, with 8 nucleotides matching TRBD2. The TCR comes from a woman aged 18-29 years in good health. The CDR3 bases are TGTGCCAGCAGTTTATCCCCGGGGGGGGCCCCTGATGAGCAGTTCTTC. This sequence encodes CASSLSPGGAPDEQFF.